The 32 T cell receptor beta chains given below trace back to one sample, sequenced in a study of beta chain features in type 1 diabetes. Their cognate antigens are unknown. Study-wide findings and caveats: When Type 1 diabetes patients were examined, their TCRB CDR3s proved moderately but significantly shorter in all four CD4+ subsets.

Since all of the isolated RNA was reverse transcribed, expressed TCRB transcripts were what got sequenced. Libraries were prepared by immunoSEQ multiplex PCR; TCRdb keeps only in-frame clonotypes and omits some of them. The sample lists 630,000 or so clones; over 12% were seen once. Sequenced: naive CD4+ T cells from blood. The receptors shown here come from a young man with type 1 diabetes.

Only a few counts were recorded for this clone. The gene calls are TRBV10-3 and TRBJ2-7, with D tentatively TRBD2 (5 bases). Germline lookup yields CDR1 ENHRY and CDR2 SYGVKD. With 0 bases removed from V and 6 bases from J, the gap between germline ends came to 21 bases. This CDR3 region has 17 residues. Here the CDR3 reads CAISESPARGLLGEQYF. CDR3 sequence (DNA): TGTGCCATCAGTGAGTCCCCGGCCCGAGGGCTTCTTGGCGAGCAGTACTTC.

This clone was seen a few times. The rearrangement links TRBV7-2 to TRBJ2-7, with 8 bases identical to TRBD1. Losses at the gene ends were 8 bases for V and 4 bases for J; bases not matched to a gene: 10. CDR3 size: 14 residues. In germline, CDR1 is SGHTA, CDR2 FQGNSA. CDR3 nucleotides: TGTGCCAGCCGGAGCCAGGGGGCTTCTTACGAGCAGTACTTC. Encoded protein: CASRSQGASYEQYF.

This clone was counted a few times. The rearrangement links TRBV5-6 to TRBJ2-1, with D maybe TRBD1 (6 bases). The CDR3 totals 15 residues. The V and J ends lost 4 bases and 8 bases respectively, with 19 bases between them. CDR1 SGHDT and CDR2 YYEEEE come from the germline V gene. DNA of the CDR3: TGTGCCAGCAGCCCCCGGCCAGGGGTTGTGGATGAGCAGTTCTTC. It specifies CASSPRPGVVDEQFF.

The chain uses TRBV28 and TRBJ1-2; D unclear. Trimming stripped 4 bases from V and 8 bases from J, with 14 bases between. Germline V gene data show CDR1 as MDHEN and CDR2 as SYDVKM. There are 13 residues in the CDR3. The CDR3 is CASSSSREGGYTF. The CDR3, as DNA: TGTGCCAGCAGTTCCTCTCGGGAGGGCGGCTACACCTTC.

This clone was seen only a few times. The chain combines TRBV6-5 with TRBJ1-1, with D uncertain. This CDR3 region has 14 residues. Germline V lookup: CDR1 MNHEY, CDR2 SVGAGI. V lost 6 bases, J lost 2 bases, and 13 bases lay in between. CDR3 nucleotide sequence: TGTGCCAGCAGATCATTACAGCGAAACACTGAAGCTTTCTTT. This codes for CASRSLQRNTEAFF.

This clone has a handful of counts. The chain employs TRBV7-9 and TRBJ2-1, with 8 bases lining up with TRBD2. The CDR3 runs 15 residues. V was clipped by 4 bases and J by 7 bases; unmatched bases: 9. Germline V lookup: CDR1 SEHNR, CDR2 FQNEAQ (reference sequence). The CDR3 nucleotides are TGTGCCAGCAGCTCAGGACCGGGACTAGTGAATGAGCAGTTCTTC. This sequence encodes CASSSGPGLVNEQFF.

This clone was found a few times. The genes are TRBV29-1 and TRBJ1-1; D unclear. V was clipped by 4 bases and J by 3 bases, with 15 bases between them. Germline CDR1 SQVTM, CDR2 ANQGSEA. This CDR3 is built from 14 residues. CDR3 amino acids: CSVASSGEYTEAFF. The CDR3 nucleotides are TGCAGCGTTGCGTCGTCCGGGGAATACACTGAAGCTTTCTTT. Based on the CDR3 plus reference TRBV29-1 and TRBJ1-1, the full variable domain is SAVISQKPSRDICQRGTSLTIQCQVDSQVTMMFWYRQQPGQSLTLIATANQGSEATYESGFVIDKFPISRPNLTFSTLTVSNMSPEDSSIYLCSVASSGEYTEAFFGQGTRLTVV.

This clone has a handful of counts. V usage is TRBV11-2 and J usage is TRBJ2-1; 11 bases are shared with TRBD2. The germline V gene has CDR1 SGHAT and CDR2 FQNNGV. Trimming removed 5 bases from V and 10 bases from J; junction bases left unmatched: 4. The CDR3 is 13 amino acids. The CDR3 loop is CASSPGLADEQFF. The CDR3 coding sequence is TGTGCCAGCAGCCCGGGACTAGCGGACGAGCAGTTCTTC.

This sequence joins TRBV30 and TRBJ2-5; TRBD1 is a possible D gene (6 bases). V lost 1 base to trimming and J lost 3 bases, with 9 bases between them. The CDR3 has 13 residues. Germline V lookup: CDR1 GTSNPN, CDR2 SVGIG (reference sequence). The CDR3 reads CAWSGQVEETQYF. The CDR3 DNA sequence: TGTGCCTGGAGTGGACAGGTAGAAGAGACCCAGTACTTC.

The V call is TRBV29-1, the J call TRBJ2-7; D possibly corresponds to TRBD2 (6 bases). V was shortened by 2 bases and J by 6 bases, with 14 bases between the two germline ends. Germline loops: CDR1 SQVTM, CDR2 ANQGSEA. The CDR3 is 13 residues long. This CDR3 is CSVERLVGLEQYF. In DNA, the CDR3 is TGCAGCGTTGAAAGACTAGTTGGCCTCGAGCAGTACTTC.

This chain links TRBV7-9 with TRBJ2-1; perhaps TRBD1 as D (6 bases). V was pared by 6 bases and J by 6 bases, with 18 bases between. CDR1 is SEHNR and CDR2 is FQNEAQ in the germline V gene (reference sequence). The CDR3 has 15 residues. CDR3 DNA sequence: TGTGCCAGCAGTTCGCTGGGGGCAATCAGCAATGAGCAGTTCTTC. Residues: CASSSLGAISNEQFF. Based on the CDR3 plus reference TRBV7-9 and TRBJ2-1, the full variable domain is DTGVSQNPRHKITKRGQNVTFRCDPISEHNRLYWYRQTLGQGPEFLTYFQNEAQLEKSRLLSDRFSAERPKGSFSTLEIQRTEQGDSAMYLCASSSLGAISNEQFFGPGTRLTVL.

V and J are TRBV29-1 and TRBJ2-5; TRBD2 might be the D (6 bases). V shed 5 bases and J shed 5 bases, with 12 bases lying between them. Germline V gene lookup returns CDR1 SQVTM and CDR2 ANQGSEA. The CDR3 covers 12 residues. CDR3 nucleotide sequence: TGCAGCGTTATGAGGGAGGCTGAGACCCAGTACTTC. This gives the protein CSVMREAETQYF.

The chain carries TRBV30 and TRBJ1-2, with a weak D call TRBD1 (5 bases). V gave up 2 bases and J gave up 4 bases, with 11 bases separating them. The CDR3 spans 13 residues. Germline CDR1 GTSNPN, CDR2 SVGIG (reference sequence). The chain's CDR3 is CAWSPDRGYGYTF. CDR3 in DNA: TGTGCCTGGAGTCCCGATAGGGGCTATGGCTACACCTTC.

The V gene is TRBV11-2, the J gene TRBJ1-2, with TRBD1 matching 8 bases. The CDR3 sequence is 15 residues long. Germline CDR1 SGHAT, CDR2 FQNNGV. With 4 bases clipped from V and 7 bases from J, the junction kept 11 bases outside the gene matches. The CDR3 bases are TGTGCCAGCAGCTACATAGACAGGGGCTCCTCTGGCTACACCTTC. Its protein is CASSYIDRGSSGYTF. The full variable domain, rest sourced from reference TRBV11-2 and TRBJ1-2, is EAGVAQSPRYKIIEKRQSVAFWCNPISGHATLYWYQQILGQGPKLLIQFQNNGVVDDSQLPKDRFSAERLKGVDSTLKIQPAKLEDSAVYLCASSYIDRGSSGYTFGSGTRLTVV.

This clone was recorded a few times. CDR3 region: CASSPGRANTEAFF. CDR3 nucleotide sequence: TGTGCCAGCAGCCCTGGTAGGGCGAACACTGAAGCTTTCTTT. The genes are TRBV7-3 and TRBJ1-1; no definite D call. CDR3 length equals 14 residues. Germline V CDR1 and CDR2: SGHTA, FQGTGA. V gave up 5 bases and J gave up 1 base, with 11 bases separating them.

The gene calls are TRBV7-2 and TRBJ2-7; 14 nucleotides line up with TRBD2. This CDR3 has 16 residues. The trim removed 5 bases at V and 1 base at J, leaving 4 bases unmatched. The germline CDR1 and CDR2 sequences are SGHTA and FQGNSA. The CDR3 spells CASSARTSGRSYEQYF. CDR3 DNA sequence: TGTGCCAGCAGCGCCCGGACTAGCGGGAGGTCCTACGAGCAGTACTTC. Full variable domain (remainder filled in from reference TRBV7-2 and TRBJ2-7): GAGVSQSPSNKVTEKGKDVELRCDPISGHTALYWYRQSLGQGLEFLIYFQGNSAPDKSGLPSDRFSAERTGGSVSTLTIQRTQQEDSAVYLCASSARTSGRSYEQYFGPGTRLTVT.

This clone has a handful of counts. This chain connects TRBV6-1 to TRBJ2-5; D might be TRBD2 (5 bases). V lost 3 bases, J lost 14 bases, and 19 bases lay in between. CDR3 size: 13 residues. Germline-derived CDR1 and CDR2 are MNHNS and SASEGT. The CDR3 region is CASSDLHRDLLYF. The CDR3 bases are TGTGCCAGCAGTGATCTTCACCGGGATCTCCTTTACTTC.

The sample holds a few counts of this clone. V usage is TRBV28 and J usage is TRBJ2-7; possible D gene TRBD1, 6 bases. Germline CDR1 is MDHEN and CDR2 is SYDVKM. CDR3 length: 12 residues. V shed 10 bases and J shed 5 bases, with 15 bases lying between them. The CDR3 region is CATLNRVNEQYF. CDR3 nucleotides: TGTGCCACCTTAAACAGGGTAAACGAGCAGTACTTC.

This clone was counted between two and nine times. V usage is TRBV7-2 and J usage is TRBJ2-3; possible D gene TRBD2, 6 bases. The CDR3 contains 15 residues. Germline loops: CDR1 SGHTA, CDR2 FQGNSA. V lost 5 bases to trimming and J lost 0 bases, with 12 bases between them. The CDR3 spells CASSPSGPSTDTQYF. CDR3 sequence (DNA): TGTGCCAGCAGCCCCAGCGGGCCAAGCACAGATACGCAGTATTTT.

The gene calls are TRBV11-2 and TRBJ2-7; 12 bases fit TRBD1. The J segment lost 3 bases and the V segment lost 2 bases, leaving 8 bases of the junction unmatched. The CDR3 spans 17 residues. In germline, CDR1 is SGHAT, CDR2 FQNNGV. CDR3 in DNA: TGTGCCAGCAGCTTACTTTTCGGGACAGGGGGCTACTACGAGCAGTACTTC. This sequence encodes CASSLLFGTGGYYEQYF.

The rearrangement uses TRBV9 and TRBJ2-2, with D uncertain. Germline CDR1 SGDLS, CDR2 YYNGEE. The CDR3 is made up of 14 amino acids. The germline V and J ends were trimmed by 1 base and 6 bases, with 10 bases remaining between them. The CDR3 reads CASSVSPDSGELFF. The CDR3 region has the DNA TGTGCCAGCAGCGTATCCCCAGACTCCGGGGAGCTGTTTTTT.

The V gene is TRBV30, the J gene TRBJ1-1; D not certain. Germline V gene data show CDR1 as GTSNPN and CDR2 as SVGIG (reference sequence). Between the trimmed V and J ends, which lost 2 bases and 5 bases, there was a span of 12 bases. This CDR3 comprises 13 residues. CDR3 region: CAWSLLVATEAFF. The CDR3 bases are TGTGCCTGGAGTCTTCTGGTAGCGACTGAAGCTTTCTTT.

The rearrangement links TRBV6-6 to TRBJ2-7; 8 bases match TRBD1. Germline V lookup: CDR1 MNHNY, CDR2 SVGAGI (reference sequence). The V and J ends lost 6 bases and 5 bases, in that order; junction bases with no gene match: 6. The CDR3 spans 13 residues. In nucleotides, the CDR3 is TGTGCCAGCAGCCGGGACAGGAAAGACGAGCAGTACTTC. Its translation: CASSRDRKDEQYF.

In this sample, this clone turned up a few times. The chain has TRBV30 and TRBJ1-4; D is possibly TRBD1 (5 bases). Germline loops: CDR1 GTSNPN, CDR2 SVGIG (reference sequence). The ends were cut back, 4 bases at V and 14 bases at J, with 23 bases in the middle. The CDR3 consists of 14 residues. The CDR3 region has the DNA TGTGCCTGGACCGGGCCAGAAGGACACCGAGGGCTGTTTTTT. It encodes CAWTGPEGHRGLFF.

The chain joins TRBV13 to TRBJ2-1; the D gene is possibly TRBD2 (6 bases). The germline V gene encodes CDR1 PRHDT and CDR2 FYEKMQ (reference sequence). Trimming removed 2 bases from V and 6 bases from J, with 17 bases in between. The CDR3 runs to 16 residues. CDR3 DNA sequence: TGTGCCAGCAGCTTATTCGGGCAGGGCGGGGCCAATGAGCAGTTCTTC. Translation: CASSLFGQGGANEQFF. Filled out from reference TRBV13 and TRBJ2-1, the complete variable domain reads AAGVIQSPRHLIKEKRETATLKCYPIPRHDTVYWYQQGPGQDPQFLISFYEKMQSDKGSIPDRFSAQQFSDYHSELNMSSLELGDSALYFCASSLFGQGGANEQFFGPGTRLTVL.

This clone has a handful of counts. The V and J genes are TRBV29-1 and TRBJ1-2; D may be TRBD1 (6 bases). Germline V gene data show CDR1 as SQVTM and CDR2 as ANQGSEA. Deletions cut 7 bases from V and 0 bases from J, with 9 bases between. This CDR3 has 12 amino acids. The CDR3 nucleotides read TGCAGCGCTGGGACAACTAACTATGGCTACACCTTC. Translation gives CSAGTTNYGYTF.

This clone occurred a few times. The chain recombines TRBV18 with TRBJ2-1, with 11 bases identical to TRBD2. Germline CDR1 and CDR2: KGHSH and LQKENI. V shed 3 bases, J shed 2 bases, and the junction held 6 bases outside the gene matches. The CDR3 is made up of 17 amino acids. This CDR3 reads CASSPNIAGGAYNEQFF. In nucleotides, the CDR3 is TGTGCCAGCTCACCTAATATAGCGGGAGGGGCCTACAATGAGCAGTTCTTC.

The chain couples TRBV29-1 to TRBJ2-7, with 10 nucleotides matching TRBD1. V gave up 3 bases and J gave up 6 bases; unmatched junction bases: 8. This CDR3 has 14 residues. The germline V gene encodes CDR1 SQVTM and CDR2 ANQGSEA. Written as DNA, the CDR3 is TGCAGCGTTGATAAATGGGACAGGGGAGGCGAGCAGTACTTC. Translation: CSVDKWDRGGEQYF.

This clone has only a few counts. This chain links TRBV7-9 with TRBJ2-7; no firm D call. The germline CDR1 and CDR2 sequences are SEHNR and FQNEAQ (reference sequence). V was cut by 5 bases and J by 6 bases, with 14 bases left in between. This CDR3 is 13 amino acids long. The CDR3 spells CASSLGTFGEQYF. CDR3 coding DNA: TGTGCCAGCAGCCTCGGAACTTTTGGCGAGCAGTACTTC.

This clone turned up a few times. This rearrangement joins TRBV6-5 to TRBJ1-5; no clear D gene. The CDR3 length is 12 residues. Trimming took 7 bases from V and 9 from J, leaving 13 bases between them. Germline values: CDR1 MNHEY, CDR2 SVGAGI. CDR3 residues: CASMSGGGPQHF. CDR3 sequence (DNA): TGTGCCAGCATGTCCGGTGGAGGGCCCCAGCATTTT.

This clone was counted only a few times. This sequence joins TRBV2 and TRBJ1-1; D is possibly TRBD1 (5 bases). Trimming took off 7 bases at V and 1 base at J, with 10 bases between the two ends. This CDR3 is 13 amino acids long. The germline gives CDR1 SNHLY, CDR2 FYNNEI. The CDR3 sequence is CASIGTGNTEAFF. In nucleotides, the CDR3 is TGTGCCAGCATCGGGACGGGGAACACTGAAGCTTTCTTT.

A remark on this clone: The sample contains more than one DNA sequence encoding this CDR3. The V call is TRBV30, the J call TRBJ2-7, with 7 bases matching TRBD2. V gave up 2 bases and J gave up 2 bases; unmatched junction bases: 0. CDR1 and CDR2 (germline): GTSNPN, SVGIG (reference sequence). The CDR3 is 12 residues long. CDR3 amino acids: CAWSRGAYEQYF. The CDR3 DNA reads as TGTGCCTGGAGTCGGGGGGCCTACGAGCAGTACTTC.